The entry that follows covers one T cell receptor beta chain sequence. Antigen unknown. Germline loops: CDR1 LGHNA, CDR2 YNFKEQ. The CDR3 consists of 18 residues. V trimming: 1 base; J trimming: 0 bases; junction bases outside the gene matches: 6. The sample belongs to a study of shared clonotypes between healthy human individuals. Findings and limits, study-wide: The represented genetic and exposure-history diversity was limited by the small number of donors.

The donors were all Caucasian adults (living in Nashville, Tennessee). Several immunoSEQ plates received, in even portions, the genomic DNA of each subset. About 30,000 T cell genomes (approximately 0.2 ug DNA) went into each sorted-subset replicate. Data came from immunoSEQ multiplex PCR; TCRdb stores just in-frame clones and leaves some out. The table has about 2 million clones, roughly 94% seen once. The sequencing input was naive CD4+ T cells sorted from blood. The subset here: CD45RA+ positively selected. The chain is built from TRBV4-2 and TRBJ2-3; 11 bases fit TRBD2. This receptor was identified in a man aged 18 to 30 in good health. The CDR3 loop reads CASSQGLAGRTSTDTQYF. CDR3 nucleotide sequence: TGTGCCAGCAGCCAAGGACTAGCGGGGCGCACAAGCACAGATACGCAGTATTTT.